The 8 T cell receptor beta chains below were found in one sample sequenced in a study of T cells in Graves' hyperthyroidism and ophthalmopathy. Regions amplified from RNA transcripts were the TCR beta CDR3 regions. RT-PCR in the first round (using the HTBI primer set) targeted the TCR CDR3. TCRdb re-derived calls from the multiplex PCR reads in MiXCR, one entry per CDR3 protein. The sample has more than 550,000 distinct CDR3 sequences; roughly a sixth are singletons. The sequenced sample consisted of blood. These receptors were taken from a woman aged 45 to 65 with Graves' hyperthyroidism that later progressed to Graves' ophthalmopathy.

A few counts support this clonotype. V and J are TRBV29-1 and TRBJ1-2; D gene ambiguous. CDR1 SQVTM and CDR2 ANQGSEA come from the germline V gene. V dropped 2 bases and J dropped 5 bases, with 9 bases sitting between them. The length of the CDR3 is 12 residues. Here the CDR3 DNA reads TGCAGCGTTGAAAATGAGAATTATGGCTACACCTTC. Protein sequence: CSVENENYGYTF.

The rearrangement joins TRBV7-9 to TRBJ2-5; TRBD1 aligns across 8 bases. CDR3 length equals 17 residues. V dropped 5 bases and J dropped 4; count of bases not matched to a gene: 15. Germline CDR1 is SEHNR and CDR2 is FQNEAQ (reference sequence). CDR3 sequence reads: CASSPVTGTGEGETQYF. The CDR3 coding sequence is TGTGCCAGCAGCCCAGTTACCGGGACAGGAGAGGGAGAGACCCAGTACTTC.

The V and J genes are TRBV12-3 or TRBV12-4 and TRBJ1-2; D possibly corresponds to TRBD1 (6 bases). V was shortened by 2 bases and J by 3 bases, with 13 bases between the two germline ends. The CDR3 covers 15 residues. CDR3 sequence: CASSLWYRVDYGYTF. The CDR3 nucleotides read TGTGCCAGCAGTTTATGGTACAGGGTGGACTATGGCTACACCTTC.

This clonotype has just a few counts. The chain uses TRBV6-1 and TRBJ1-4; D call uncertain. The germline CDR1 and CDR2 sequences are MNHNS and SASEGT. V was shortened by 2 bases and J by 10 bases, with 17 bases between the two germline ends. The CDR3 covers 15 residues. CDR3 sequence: CASSEFAAGTGKLFF. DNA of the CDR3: TGTGCCAGCAGTGAATTCGCGGCAGGCACGGGAAAACTGTTTTTT.

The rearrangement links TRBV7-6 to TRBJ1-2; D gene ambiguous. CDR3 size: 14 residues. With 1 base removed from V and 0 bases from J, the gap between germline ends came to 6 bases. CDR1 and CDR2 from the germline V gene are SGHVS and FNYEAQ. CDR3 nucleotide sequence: TGTGCCAGCAGCTTAGACGGGCCTAACTATGGCTACACCTTC. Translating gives CASSLDGPNYGYTF.

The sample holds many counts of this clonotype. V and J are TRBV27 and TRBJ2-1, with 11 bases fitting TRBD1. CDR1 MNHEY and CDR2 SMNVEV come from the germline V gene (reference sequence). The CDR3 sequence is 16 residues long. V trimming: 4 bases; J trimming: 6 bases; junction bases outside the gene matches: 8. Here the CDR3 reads CASSSRLGTGGNEQFF. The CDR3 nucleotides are TGTGCCAGCAGTTCCCGCCTCGGGACAGGGGGCAATGAGCAGTTCTTC.

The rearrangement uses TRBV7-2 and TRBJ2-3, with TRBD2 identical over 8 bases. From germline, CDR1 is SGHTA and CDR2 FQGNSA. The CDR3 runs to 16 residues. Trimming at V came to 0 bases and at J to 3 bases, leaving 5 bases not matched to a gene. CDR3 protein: CASSLAGGAVTDTQYF. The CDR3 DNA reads TGTGCCAGCAGCTTAGCCGGGGGGGCCGTAACAGATACGCAGTATTTT. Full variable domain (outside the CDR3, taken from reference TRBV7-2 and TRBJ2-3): GAGVSQSPSNKVTEKGKDVELRCDPISGHTALYWYRQSLGQGLEFLIYFQGNSAPDKSGLPSDRFSAERTGGSVSTLTIQRTQQEDSAVYLCASSLAGGAVTDTQYFGPGTRLTVL.

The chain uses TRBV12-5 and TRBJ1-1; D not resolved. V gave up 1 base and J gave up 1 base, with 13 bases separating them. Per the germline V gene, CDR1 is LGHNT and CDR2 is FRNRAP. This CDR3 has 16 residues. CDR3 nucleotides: TGTGCTAGTGGTTTGGATGTCAGACAAGAGAACACTGAAGCTTTCTTT. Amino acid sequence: CASGLDVRQENTEAFF.